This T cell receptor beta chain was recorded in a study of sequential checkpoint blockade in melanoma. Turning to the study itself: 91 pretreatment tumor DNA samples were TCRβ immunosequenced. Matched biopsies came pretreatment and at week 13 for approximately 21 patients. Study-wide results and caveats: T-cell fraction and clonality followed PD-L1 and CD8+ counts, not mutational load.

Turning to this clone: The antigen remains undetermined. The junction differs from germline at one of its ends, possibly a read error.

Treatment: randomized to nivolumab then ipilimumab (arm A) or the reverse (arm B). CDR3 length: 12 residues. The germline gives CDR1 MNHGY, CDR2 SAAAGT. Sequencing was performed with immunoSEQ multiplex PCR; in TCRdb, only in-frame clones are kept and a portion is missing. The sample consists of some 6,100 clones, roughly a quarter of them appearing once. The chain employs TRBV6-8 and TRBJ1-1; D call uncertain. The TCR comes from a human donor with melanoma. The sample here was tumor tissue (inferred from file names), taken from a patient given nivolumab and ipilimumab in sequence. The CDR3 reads CAISGRNTEAFF. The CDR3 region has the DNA TGTGCCATCAGTGGTAGGAACACTGAAGCTTTCTTT.